The sequence of this T cell receptor (beta chain) was determined in a study of blood T cell repertoires in COVID-19. There are 14 residues in the CDR3. V dropped 0 bases and J dropped 14; count of bases not matched to a gene: 9. Germline V gene sequence: CDR1 SGHAT, CDR2 FQNNGV. Allocation to cohorts depended on clinical history reported by the participants. Sequencing used immunoSEQ multiplex PCR; TCRdb keeps in-frame clones, though not all of them. The profile shows some 350,000 clones, 88% of them singletons. The chain has TRBV11-2 and TRBJ2-1; 8 bases fit TRBD1. The sample comprised PBMCs or T cells enriched from blood (not recorded which). The sequence was obtained from a man in his thirties or forties who had recovered from COVID-19. The DNA for the CDR3 is TGTGCCAGCAGCTTAGATTACGAGACAGGGGCCGAGTTCTTC. Its translation is CASSLDYETGAEFF.